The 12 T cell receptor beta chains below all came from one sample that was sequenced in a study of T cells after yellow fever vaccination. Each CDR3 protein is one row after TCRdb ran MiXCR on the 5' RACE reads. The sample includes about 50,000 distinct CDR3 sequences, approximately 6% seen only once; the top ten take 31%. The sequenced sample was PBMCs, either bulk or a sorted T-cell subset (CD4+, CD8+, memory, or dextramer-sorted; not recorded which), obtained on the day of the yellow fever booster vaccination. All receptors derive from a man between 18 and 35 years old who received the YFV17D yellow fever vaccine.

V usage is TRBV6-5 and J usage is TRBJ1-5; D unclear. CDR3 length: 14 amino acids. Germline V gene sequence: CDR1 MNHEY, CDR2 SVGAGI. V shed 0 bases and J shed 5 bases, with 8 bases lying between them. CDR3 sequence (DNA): TGTGCCAGCAGTTACTCAGGCAGTCATCAGCCCCAGCATTTT. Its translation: CASSYSGSHQPQHF.

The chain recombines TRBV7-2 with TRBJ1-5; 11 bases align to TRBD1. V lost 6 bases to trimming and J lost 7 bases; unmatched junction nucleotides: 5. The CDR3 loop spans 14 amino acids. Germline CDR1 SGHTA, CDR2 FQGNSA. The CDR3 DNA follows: TGTGCCAGCAGACGGGGACAGGGGGAACAGCCCCAGCATTTT. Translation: CASRRGQGEQPQHF. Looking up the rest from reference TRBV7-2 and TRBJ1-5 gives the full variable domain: GAGVSQSPSNKVTEKGKDVELRCDPISGHTALYWYRQSLGQGLEFLIYFQGNSAPDKSGLPSDRFSAERTGGSVSTLTIQRTQQEDSAVYLCASRRGQGEQPQHFGDGTRLSIL.

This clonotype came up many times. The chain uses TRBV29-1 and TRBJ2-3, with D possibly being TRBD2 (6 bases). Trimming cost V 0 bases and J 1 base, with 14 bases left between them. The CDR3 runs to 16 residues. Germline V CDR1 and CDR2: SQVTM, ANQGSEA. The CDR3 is CSVEDSRDFGTDTQYF. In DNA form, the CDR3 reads TGCAGCGTTGAAGACTCCCGGGACTTCGGCACAGATACGCAGTATTTT.

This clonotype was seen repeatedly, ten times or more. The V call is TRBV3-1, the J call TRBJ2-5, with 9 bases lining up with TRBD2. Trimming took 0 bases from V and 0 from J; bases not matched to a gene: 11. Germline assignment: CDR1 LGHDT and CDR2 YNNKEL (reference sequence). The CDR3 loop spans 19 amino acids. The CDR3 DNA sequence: TGTGCCAGCAGCCAAGAGGGGCCGACTAGCGGAGATAACCAAGAGACCCAGTACTTC. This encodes CASSQEGPTSGDNQETQYF.

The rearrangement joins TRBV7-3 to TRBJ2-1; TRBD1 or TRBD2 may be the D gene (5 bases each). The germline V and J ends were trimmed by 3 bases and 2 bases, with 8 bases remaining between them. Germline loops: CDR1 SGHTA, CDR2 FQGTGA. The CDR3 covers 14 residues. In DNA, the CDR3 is TGTGCCAGCAGCTTTTTGGGGGCCTACAATGAGCAGTTCTTC. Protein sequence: CASSFLGAYNEQFF.

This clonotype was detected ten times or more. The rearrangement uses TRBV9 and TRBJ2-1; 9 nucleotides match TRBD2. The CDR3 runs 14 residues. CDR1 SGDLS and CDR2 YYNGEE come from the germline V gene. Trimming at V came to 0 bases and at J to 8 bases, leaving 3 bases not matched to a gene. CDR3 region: CASSVGGGADEQFF. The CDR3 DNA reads TGTGCCAGCAGCGTAGGCGGGGGGGCCGATGAGCAGTTCTTC.

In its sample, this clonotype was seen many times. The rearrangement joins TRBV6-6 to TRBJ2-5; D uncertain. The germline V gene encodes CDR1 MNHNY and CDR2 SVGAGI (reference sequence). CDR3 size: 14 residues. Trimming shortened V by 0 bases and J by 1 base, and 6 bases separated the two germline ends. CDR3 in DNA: TGTGCCAGCAGTTACTCGCCACGCCAAGAGACCCAGTACTTC. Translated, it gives CASSYSPRQETQYF.

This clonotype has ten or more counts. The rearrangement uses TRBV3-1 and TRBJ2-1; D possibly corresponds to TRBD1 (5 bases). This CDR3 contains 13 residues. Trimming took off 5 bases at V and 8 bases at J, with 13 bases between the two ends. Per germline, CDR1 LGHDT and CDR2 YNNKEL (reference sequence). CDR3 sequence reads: CASSYSQGYEQFF. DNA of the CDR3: TGTGCCAGCAGCTACTCTCAGGGATATGAGCAGTTCTTC.

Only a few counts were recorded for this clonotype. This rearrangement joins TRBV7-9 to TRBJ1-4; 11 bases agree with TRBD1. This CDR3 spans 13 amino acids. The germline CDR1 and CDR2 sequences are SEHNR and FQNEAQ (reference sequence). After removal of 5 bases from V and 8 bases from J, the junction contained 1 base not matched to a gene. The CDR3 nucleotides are TGTGCCAGCAGCGGGGACAGGGGGGAAAAACTGTTTTTT. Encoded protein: CASSGDRGEKLFF.

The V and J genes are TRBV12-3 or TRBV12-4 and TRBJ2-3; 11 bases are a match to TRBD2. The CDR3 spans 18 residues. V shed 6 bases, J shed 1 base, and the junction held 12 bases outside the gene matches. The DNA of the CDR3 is TGTGCCAGCAGGCACCCTACTAGCGGGGGTCTGGGCACAGATACGCAGTATTTT. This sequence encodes CASRHPTSGGLGTDTQYF.

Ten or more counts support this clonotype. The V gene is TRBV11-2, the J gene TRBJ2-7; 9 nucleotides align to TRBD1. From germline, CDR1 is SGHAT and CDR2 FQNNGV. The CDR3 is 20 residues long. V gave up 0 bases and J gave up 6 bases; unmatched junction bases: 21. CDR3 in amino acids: CASSLDRGLFHRGRPGEQYV. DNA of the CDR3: TGTGCCAGCAGCTTAGATCGAGGTTTGTTTCACAGGGGGCGCCCAGGCGAGCAGTACGTC.

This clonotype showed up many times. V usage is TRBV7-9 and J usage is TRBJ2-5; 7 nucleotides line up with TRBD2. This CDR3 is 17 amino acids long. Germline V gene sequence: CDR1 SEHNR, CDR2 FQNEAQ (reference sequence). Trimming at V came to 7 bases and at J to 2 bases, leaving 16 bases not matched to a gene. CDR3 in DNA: TGTGCCAGCACTCCGCCCCAGAGGCGGGGGTGGCAAGAGACCCAGTACTTC. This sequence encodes CASTPPQRRGWQETQYF.